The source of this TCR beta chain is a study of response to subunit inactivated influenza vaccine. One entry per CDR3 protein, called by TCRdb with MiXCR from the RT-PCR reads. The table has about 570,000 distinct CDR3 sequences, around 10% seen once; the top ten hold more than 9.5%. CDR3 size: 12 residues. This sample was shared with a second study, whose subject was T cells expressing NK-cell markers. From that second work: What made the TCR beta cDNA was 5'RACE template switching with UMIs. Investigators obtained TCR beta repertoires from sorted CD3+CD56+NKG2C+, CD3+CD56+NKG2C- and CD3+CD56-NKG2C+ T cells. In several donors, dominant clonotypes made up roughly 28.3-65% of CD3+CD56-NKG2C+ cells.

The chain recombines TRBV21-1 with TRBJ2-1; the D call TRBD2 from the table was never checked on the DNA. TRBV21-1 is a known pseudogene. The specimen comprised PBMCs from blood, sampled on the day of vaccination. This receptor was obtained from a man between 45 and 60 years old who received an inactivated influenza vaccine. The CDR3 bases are TGTGCCAGCAGCAAAGCGCTTTGCAGGGGAGGCTTC. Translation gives CASSKALCRGGF.